Below, 27 T cell receptor beta chains from the same sample are listed, as sequenced in a study of T-cell reconstitution after alpha-beta-depleted transplantation in children. For TCRbeta, the library was prepared with unique molecular identifiers. MiXCR, applied by TCRdb to the PCR reads, yields one record per CDR3 protein. This table holds hundreds of thousands of distinct CDR3 sequences, approximately 14% found once. The specimen comprised PBMCs, sampled before TCRalphabeta/CD19-depleted stem cell transplant. The receptors were sampled from a girl aged 2-10 years with congenital amegakaryocytic thrombocytopenia, due to receive a stem cell transplant.

The V and J genes are TRBV10-3 and TRBJ1-5; D is unresolved. Germline CDR1 reads ENHRY; CDR2 reads SYGVKD. V lost 0 bases and J lost 7, with 7 bases in between. CDR3 length: 13 amino acids. Written as DNA, the CDR3 is TGTGCCATCAGTGAGTCCGAGGCGCAGCCCCAGCATTTT. Encoded protein: CAISESEAQPQHF.

This clonotype was observed at least ten times. The V gene is TRBV12-3 or TRBV12-4, the J gene TRBJ2-1, with 8 bases fitting TRBD1. Trimming removed 5 bases from V and 6 bases from J; junction bases left unmatched: 9. The CDR3 runs 15 residues. The CDR3 here is CASSLTGGERNEQFF. In DNA, the CDR3 is TGTGCCAGCAGTCTTACAGGGGGTGAGCGCAATGAGCAGTTCTTC.

This clonotype was observed a handful of times. The chain employs TRBV29-1 and TRBJ2-1; D might be TRBD2 (6 bases). Trimming left V 7 bases short and J 0 bases short, with 13 bases between. CDR3 length: 14 residues. CDR1 and CDR2 (germline): SQVTM, ANQGSEA. CDR3 DNA: TGCAGCGCTCGGGGGACGAGCTCCTACAATGAGCAGTTCTTC. Its translation is CSARGTSSYNEQFF.

This clonotype was observed many times. This rearrangement joins TRBV5-1 to TRBJ2-1; D call uncertain. The CDR3 runs to 16 residues. Germline CDR1 and CDR2: SGHRS and YFSETQ. Trimming shortened V by 1 base and J by 0 bases, and 11 bases separated the two germline ends. Here the CDR3 DNA reads TGCGCCAGCAGCTTGTTCCCGATAAGCTCCTACAATGAGCAGTTCTTC. It codes for CASSLFPISSYNEQFF.

In this sample, this clonotype turned up a few times. This chain uses TRBV29-1 with TRBJ1-2; possibly TRBD1 for D (5 bases). CDR3 size: 13 residues. V was shortened by 2 bases and J by 5 bases, with 12 bases between the two germline ends. The germline CDR1 and CDR2 sequences are SQVTM and ANQGSEA. The CDR3 sequence is CSVEIRETYGYTF. The CDR3 nucleotides read TGCAGCGTTGAAATCAGGGAGACTTATGGCTACACCTTC.

V gene TRBV20-1 combines with J gene TRBJ2-7; TRBD2 agrees at 8 bases. V dropped 6 bases and J dropped 2; count of bases not matched to a gene: 12. The germline V gene has CDR1 DFQATT and CDR2 SNEGSKA (reference sequence). This CDR3 comprises 15 residues. Here the CDR3 reads CSATPGLGTTYEQYF. The CDR3 DNA reads TGCAGTGCCACCCCGGGACTAGGGACCACCTACGAGCAGTACTTC.

This clonotype was recorded at least ten times. V is TRBV7-9 and J is TRBJ1-4; D is perhaps TRBD1 (5 bases). V was cut by 8 bases and J by 7 bases, with 17 bases left in between. The CDR3 runs to 14 residues. Looked up from germline, CDR1 is SEHNR and CDR2 is FQNEAQ (reference sequence). CDR3 amino acids: CASGLKGPLEKLFF. CDR3 DNA: TGTGCCAGCGGCCTGAAGGGACCCCTTGAAAAACTGTTTTTT.

CDR3 protein: CATSRVGEGRAKNIQYF. The CDR3 DNA is TGTGCCACCAGCAGAGTGGGGGAGGGAAGGGCCAAAAACATTCAGTACTTC. The chain combines TRBV15 with TRBJ2-4, with 7 bases aligning to TRBD2. The trim removed 1 base at V and 1 base at J, leaving 7 bases unmatched. CDR1 is LNHNV and CDR2 is YYDKDF in the germline V gene (reference sequence). The CDR3 totals 17 residues.

This clonotype showed up many times. The chain uses TRBV29-1 and TRBJ1-2; 9 nucleotides line up with TRBD1. The CDR3 totals 14 residues. The germline gives CDR1 SQVTM, CDR2 ANQGSEA. Trimming at V came to 7 bases and at J to 4 bases, leaving 10 bases not matched to a gene. The CDR3 region is CSDVQGASGYGYTF. The CDR3 bases are TGCAGCGACGTACAGGGGGCGAGCGGCTATGGCTACACCTTC.

This clonotype came up a few times. The gene calls are TRBV6-1 and TRBJ2-3; no firm D call. Per germline, CDR1 MNHNS and CDR2 SASEGT. CDR3 length: 13 amino acids. The germline V and J ends were trimmed by 1 base and 3 bases, with 5 bases remaining between them. DNA of the CDR3: TGTGCCAGCAGTGAAGGTGTAACAGATACGCAGTATTTT. Protein sequence: CASSEGVTDTQYF.

This clonotype was found a few times. V and J are TRBV19 and TRBJ2-1; possibly TRBD2 for D (6 bases). The CDR3 length is 16 residues. V was clipped by 5 bases and J by 1 base, with 15 bases between them. Germline V CDR1 and CDR2: LNHDA, SQIVND (reference sequence). The CDR3 DNA reads TGTGCCAGTAGTTCGGAGACTAGTTGGTCCTACAATGAGCAGTTCTTC. Protein: CASSSETSWSYNEQFF.

The table lists this clonotype with a few counts. This chain joins TRBV20-1 and TRBJ2-7; the D is unclear. V was pared by 3 bases and J by 3 bases, with 6 bases between. From germline, CDR1 is DFQATT and CDR2 SNEGSKA (reference sequence). The CDR3 spans 11 residues. The chain's CDR3 is CSASSNYEQYF. CDR3 nucleotide sequence: TGCAGTGCTAGTTCGAACTACGAGCAGTACTTC.

This clonotype was seen a handful of times. The gene calls are TRBV25-1 and TRBJ2-7; maybe TRBD2 (6 bases). The CDR3 consists of 14 residues. The V gene's germline CDR1 is MGHDK and CDR2 SYGVNS. V was trimmed by 5 bases and J by 3 bases, leaving 14 bases between them. CDR3 DNA: TGTGCCAGCAGTCTTCCCGGGCGGGACTACGAGCAGTACTTC. Protein sequence: CASSLPGRDYEQYF.

V and J are TRBV24-1 and TRBJ2-1; the match to TRBD2 covers 7 bases. With V trimmed by 4 bases and J by 4 bases, 9 bases remained unmatched. Per the germline V gene, CDR1 is KGHDR and CDR2 is SFDVKD. The CDR3 spans 16 residues. The CDR3 DNA is TGTGCCACCAGTGAATTCTGGACTAGGAGTTACAATGAGCAGTTCTTC. This codes for CATSEFWTRSYNEQFF.

V usage is TRBV12-3 or TRBV12-4 and J usage is TRBJ1-2; maybe TRBD1 (6 bases). This CDR3 has 17 residues. V was pared by 3 bases and J by 5 bases, with 22 bases between. CDR3 DNA sequence: TGTGCCAGCAGTTTGACGACAGGCCAGATCCCCCTTTATGGCTACACCTTC. It yields the protein CASSLTTGQIPLYGYTF.

A remark on this clonotype: A much more abundant neighbour one base away suggests this may be a read error. It is likely a read error, because the conserved phenylalanine at the end of the CDR3 is missing. The CDR3 sequence is CAISEGLRTDTQYY. CDR3 sequence (DNA): TGTGCCATCAGTGAGGGACTACGCACAGATACGCAGTATTAT. V is TRBV10-3 and J is TRBJ2-3; a weak D match, TRBD2 (6 bases). Trimming stripped 2 bases from V and 1 base from J, with 7 bases between. This CDR3 has 14 amino acids. Germline V gene sequence: CDR1 ENHRY, CDR2 SYGVKD.

This clonotype occurred many times. The DNA for the CDR3 is TGTGCCAGCAGTTTAAGGTCTCGGCAGTTCTTC. As protein: CASSLRSRQFF. The V call is TRBV28, the J call TRBJ2-1; D is undetermined. There are 11 residues in the CDR3. Germline V lookup: CDR1 MDHEN, CDR2 SYDVKM. V gave up 2 bases and J gave up 12 bases, with 8 bases separating them.

In this sample, this clonotype turned up many times. The V call is TRBV25-1, the J call TRBJ2-1; 8 bases agree with TRBD2. The CDR3 spans 14 residues. Unmatched junction bases numbered 7, after V lost 8 bases and J lost 4 bases. In germline, CDR1 is MGHDK, CDR2 SYGVNS. The CDR3 sequence is CASRHIAGYNEQFF. In DNA, the CDR3 is TGTGCCAGCCGCCATATAGCGGGGTACAATGAGCAGTTCTTC. The complete variable domain, with remaining parts taken from reference TRBV25-1 and TRBJ2-1, reads EADIYQTPRYLVIGTGKKITLECSQTMGHDKMYWYQQDPGMELHLIHYSYGVNSTEKGDLSSESTVSRIRTEHFPLTLESARPSHTSQYLCASRHIAGYNEQFFGPGTRLTVL.

A few counts support this clonotype. CDR3 DNA sequence: TGTGCCAGCAGTTATGGGACTAGCGGGATGCGGTTCCAAGAGACCCAGTACTTC. This sequence encodes CASSYGTSGMRFQETQYF. The gene calls are TRBV6-5 and TRBJ2-5; the match to TRBD2 covers 13 bases. The V and J ends lost 3 bases and 1 base, in that order; junction bases with no gene match: 8. Germline assignment: CDR1 MNHEY and CDR2 SVGAGI. CDR3 size: 18 residues.

The V gene is TRBV7-8, the J gene TRBJ1-1; D is ambiguous. Germline CDR1 and CDR2: SGHVS and FQNEAQ. The CDR3 is made up of 14 amino acids. The germline V and J ends were trimmed by 0 bases and 7 bases, with 12 bases remaining between them. The CDR3 reads CASSLAQMEREAFF. The CDR3 DNA reads as TGTGCCAGCAGCTTAGCGCAAATGGAGCGTGAAGCTTTCTTT. The entire variable domain, with the rest obtained from reference TRBV7-8 and TRBJ1-1, is as follows: GAGVSQSPRYKVAKRGQDVALRCDPISGHVSLFWYQQALGQGPEFLTYFQNEAQLDKSGLPSDRFFAERPEGSVSTLKIQRTQQEDSAVYLCASSLAQMEREAFFGQGTRLTVV.

This clonotype was picked up many times. V usage is TRBV5-1 and J usage is TRBJ2-2; possible D gene TRBD2, 5 bases. Germline CDR1 reads SGHRS; CDR2 reads YFSETQ. The germline V and J ends were trimmed by 1 base and 5 bases, with 12 bases remaining between them. CDR3 size: 15 residues. CDR3 loop: CASSLSGGSTGELFF. CDR3 nucleotides: TGCGCCAGCAGCTTGAGCGGAGGATCGACCGGGGAGCTGTTTTTT.

This rearrangement joins TRBV20-1 to TRBJ2-1, with 9 bases fitting TRBD2. CDR3 length: 15 residues. Germline V lookup: CDR1 DFQATT, CDR2 SNEGSKA (reference sequence). Unmatched junction bases numbered 4, after V lost 1 base and J lost 3 bases. CDR3 sequence (DNA): TGCAGTGCTAGAGGGGCTAGCGGGAACTACAATGAGCAGTTCTTC. Protein sequence: CSARGASGNYNEQFF.

The sample holds many counts of this clonotype. The rearrangement uses TRBV20-1 and TRBJ2-3; maybe TRBD1 (6 bases). Trimming left V 7 bases short and J 2 bases short, with 13 bases between. The CDR3 extends over 13 amino acids. Germline V lookup: CDR1 DFQATT, CDR2 SNEGSKA (reference sequence). The CDR3 nucleotides are TGCAGTGGCGGACAGTCTTACACAGATACGCAGTATTTT. Translated, it gives CSGGQSYTDTQYF.

The genes are TRBV25-1 and TRBJ2-1; 8 nucleotides align to TRBD2. Per germline, CDR1 MGHDK and CDR2 SYGVNS. The V and J ends lost 1 base and 6 bases, in that order; junction bases with no gene match: 11. The CDR3 extends over 17 amino acids. CDR3 region: CASSEWGEIAGFNEQFF. In nucleotides, the CDR3 is TGTGCCAGCAGTGAATGGGGGGAGATAGCGGGATTCAATGAGCAGTTCTTC.

There are many counts of this clonotype. The V and J genes are TRBV7-8 and TRBJ2-1; D gene uncertain. Per the germline V gene, CDR1 is SGHVS and CDR2 is FQNEAQ. The V end lost 1 base, the J end lost 4 bases, and 11 bases lay between the germline ends. The CDR3 runs 15 residues. Here the CDR3 reads CASSLDSRLYNEQFF. The CDR3 region has the DNA TGTGCCAGCAGCTTAGACTCCCGGCTGTACAATGAGCAGTTCTTC.

This clonotype occurred many times. The chain is built from TRBV20-1 and TRBJ2-7; D remains unclear. The CDR3 is 12 amino acids. V lost 4 bases, J lost 3 bases, and 10 bases lay in between. Germline V gene data show CDR1 as DFQATT and CDR2 as SNEGSKA (reference sequence). The CDR3 bases are TGCAGTGCTACGGACGTTGGCTACGAGCAGTACTTC. It yields the protein CSATDVGYEQYF.

This clonotype has ten or more counts. The chain links TRBV5-4 to TRBJ2-1, with 8 bases lining up with TRBD2. Germline CDR1 is SGHNT and CDR2 is YYREEE (reference sequence). This CDR3 is built from 15 residues. V was pared by 1 base and J by 3 bases, with 3 bases of the junction left unmatched. The CDR3, as DNA: TGTGCCAGCAGCTTGCTAGCGGGTCTCTACAATGAGCAGTTCTTC. Its protein product is CASSLLAGLYNEQFF. The whole variable domain, remainder taken from reference TRBV5-4 and TRBJ2-1, is ETGVTQSPTHLIKTRGQQVTLRCSSQSGHNTVSWYQQALGQGPQFIFQYYREEENGRGNFPPRFSGLQFPNYSSELNVNALELDDSALYLCASSLLAGLYNEQFFGPGTRLTVL.